This TCR beta chain was identified in a study of T cells after somatic rescue of genetic block (dated by TCRdb to 2018 to 2020). With regard to the full study: The study assessed how robust, over the long term, a T-cell system was when the system had developed through somatic rescue of a genetic block in T-cell development.

From cysteine to phenylalanine, the CDR3 is 15 amino acids long. Only the CDR3 part of the read is kept: 45 bases, read in frame from the first base. Via the germline V gene, CDR1 is SGHVS and CDR2 FQNEAQ. V loses 3 bases of germline sequence and J loses 2 bases, and the interval between the two ends is 12 bases. This clone was observed once. The clone's antigen remains unknown. Base-call qualities are not available, and no considerably larger clone is one nucleotide away. The library was generated by the immunoSEQ multiplex PCR assay. TCRdb stores this immuneACCESS table with in-frame sequences only. Part of the clones is absent; in the studies checked, under half of the shortfall reflects unresolved V genes, and no reason is known for the rest. The table for this sample lists 13,000 or so clones; 73% of them were counted only once. The ten largest clones add up to less than 20% of the sample.

The chain couples TRBV7-8 to TRBJ2-3; the D gene is tentatively TRBD1 or TRBD2, each matching 5 bases. The sample taken for sequencing was peripheral blood mononuclear cells (PBMCs). The sequence came from a boy under 18. The CDR3 in this case is CASSLGRTSTDTQYF. The DNA is TGTGCCAGCAGCTTGGGACGGACTTCCACAGATACGCAGTATTTT.